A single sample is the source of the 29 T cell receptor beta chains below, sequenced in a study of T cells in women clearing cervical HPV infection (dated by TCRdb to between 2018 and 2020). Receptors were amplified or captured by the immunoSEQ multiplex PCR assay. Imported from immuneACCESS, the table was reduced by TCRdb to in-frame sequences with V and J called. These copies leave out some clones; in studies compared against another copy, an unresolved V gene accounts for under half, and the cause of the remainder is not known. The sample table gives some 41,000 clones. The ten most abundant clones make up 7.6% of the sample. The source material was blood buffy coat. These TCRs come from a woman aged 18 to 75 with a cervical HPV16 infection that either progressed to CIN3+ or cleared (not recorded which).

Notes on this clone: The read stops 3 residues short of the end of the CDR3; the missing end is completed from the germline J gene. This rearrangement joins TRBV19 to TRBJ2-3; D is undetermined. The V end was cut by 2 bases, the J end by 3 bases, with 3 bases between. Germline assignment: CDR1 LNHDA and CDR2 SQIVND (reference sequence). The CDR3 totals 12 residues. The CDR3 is CASSIRTDTQYF. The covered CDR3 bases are TGTGCCAGTAGTATACGTACAGATACG.

This CDR3 reads CSVVWGLNTEAFF. The covered CDR3 bases are TGCAGCGTTGTGTGGGGGCTGAACACTGAA. The chain combines TRBV29-1 with TRBJ1-1; a possible D gene is TRBD1 (6 bases). The CDR3 end lies 3 residues beyond the end of the read and is filled in from the germline J gene. Germline V gene data show CDR1 as SQVTM and CDR2 as ANQGSEA. The germline V and J ends were trimmed by 4 bases and 0 bases, with 9 bases remaining between them. The CDR3 is made up of 13 amino acids.

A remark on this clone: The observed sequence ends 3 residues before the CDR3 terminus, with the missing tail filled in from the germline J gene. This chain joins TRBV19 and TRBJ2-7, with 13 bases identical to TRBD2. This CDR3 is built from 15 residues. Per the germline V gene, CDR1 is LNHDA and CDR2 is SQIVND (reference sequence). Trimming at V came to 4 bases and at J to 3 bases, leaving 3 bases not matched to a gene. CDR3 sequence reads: CASSTRLAGGYEQYF. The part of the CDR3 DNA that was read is TGTGCCAGTAGTACCAGACTAGCGGGAGGCTACGAG. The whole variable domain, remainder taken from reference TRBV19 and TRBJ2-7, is DGGITQSPKYLFRKEGQNVTLSCEQNLNHDAMYWYRQDPGQGLRLIYYSQIVNDFQKGDIAEGYSVSREKKESFPLTVTSAQKNPTAFYLCASSTRLAGGYEQYFGPGTRLTVT.

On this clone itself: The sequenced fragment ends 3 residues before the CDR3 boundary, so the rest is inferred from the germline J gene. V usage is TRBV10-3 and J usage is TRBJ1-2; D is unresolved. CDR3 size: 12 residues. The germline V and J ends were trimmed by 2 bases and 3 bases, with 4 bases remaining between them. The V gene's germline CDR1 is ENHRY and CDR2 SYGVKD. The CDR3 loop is CAISETDYGYTF. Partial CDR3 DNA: TGTGCCATCAGTGAGACAGACTATGGC.

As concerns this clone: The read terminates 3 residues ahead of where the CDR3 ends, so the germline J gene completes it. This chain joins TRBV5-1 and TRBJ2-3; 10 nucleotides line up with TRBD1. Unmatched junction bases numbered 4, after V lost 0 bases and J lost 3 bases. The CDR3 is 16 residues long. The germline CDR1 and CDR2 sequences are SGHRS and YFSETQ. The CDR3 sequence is CASSLGQGAVTDTQYF. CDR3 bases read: TGCGCCAGCAGCTTGGGACAGGGGGCCGTTACAGATACG.

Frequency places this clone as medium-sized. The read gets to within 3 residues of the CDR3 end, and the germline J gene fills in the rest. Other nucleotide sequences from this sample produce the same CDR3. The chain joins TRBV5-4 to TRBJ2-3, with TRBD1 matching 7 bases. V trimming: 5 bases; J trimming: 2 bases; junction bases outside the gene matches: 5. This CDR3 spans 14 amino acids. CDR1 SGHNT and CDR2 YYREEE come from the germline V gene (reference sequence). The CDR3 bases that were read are TGTGCCAGCAGTACGGGACAGTACACAGATACG. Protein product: CASSTGQYTDT. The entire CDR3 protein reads CASSTGQYTDTQYF.

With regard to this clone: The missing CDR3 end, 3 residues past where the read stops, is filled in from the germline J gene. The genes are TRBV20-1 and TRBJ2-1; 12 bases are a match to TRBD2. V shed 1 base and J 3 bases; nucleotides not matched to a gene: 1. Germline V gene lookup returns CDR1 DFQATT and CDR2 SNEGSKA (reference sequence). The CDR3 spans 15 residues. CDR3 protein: CSARGLAGVYNEQFF. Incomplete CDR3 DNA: TGCAGTGCTAGAGGACTAGCGGGAGTCTACAATGAG.

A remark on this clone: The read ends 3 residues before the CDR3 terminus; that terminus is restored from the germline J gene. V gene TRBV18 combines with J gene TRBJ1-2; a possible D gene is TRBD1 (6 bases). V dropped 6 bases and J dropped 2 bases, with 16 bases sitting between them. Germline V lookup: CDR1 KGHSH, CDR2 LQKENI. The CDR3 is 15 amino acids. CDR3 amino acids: CASSPRDRPNYGYTF. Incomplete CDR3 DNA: TGTGCCAGCTCGCCAAGAGACAGGCCGAACTATGGC.

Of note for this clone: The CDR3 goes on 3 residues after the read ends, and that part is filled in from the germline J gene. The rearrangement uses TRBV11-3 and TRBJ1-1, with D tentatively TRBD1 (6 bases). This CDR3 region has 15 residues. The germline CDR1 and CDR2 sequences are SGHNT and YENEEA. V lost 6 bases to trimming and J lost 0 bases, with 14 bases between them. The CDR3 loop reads CASSSRGNLNTEAFF. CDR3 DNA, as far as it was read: TGTGCCAGCAGTTCCAGGGGAAACCTGAACACTGAA.

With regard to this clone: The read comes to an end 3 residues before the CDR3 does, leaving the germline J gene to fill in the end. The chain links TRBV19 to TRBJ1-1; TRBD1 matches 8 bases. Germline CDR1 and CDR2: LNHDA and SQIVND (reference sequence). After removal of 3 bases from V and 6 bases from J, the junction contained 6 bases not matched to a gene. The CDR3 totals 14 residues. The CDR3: CASSILETGAEAFF. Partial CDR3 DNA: TGTGCCAGTAGTATTTTAGAGACAGGGGCTGAA.

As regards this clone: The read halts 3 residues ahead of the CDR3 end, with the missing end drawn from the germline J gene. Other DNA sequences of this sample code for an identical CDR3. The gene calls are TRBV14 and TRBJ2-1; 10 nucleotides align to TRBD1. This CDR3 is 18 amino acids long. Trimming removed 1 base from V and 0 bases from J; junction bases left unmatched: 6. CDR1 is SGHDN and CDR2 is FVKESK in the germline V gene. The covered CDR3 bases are TGTGCCAGCAGCCAAGTCGACAGGGGGCACAGCTCCTACAATGAG. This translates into CASSQVDRGHSSYNE. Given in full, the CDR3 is CASSQVDRGHSSYNEQFF.

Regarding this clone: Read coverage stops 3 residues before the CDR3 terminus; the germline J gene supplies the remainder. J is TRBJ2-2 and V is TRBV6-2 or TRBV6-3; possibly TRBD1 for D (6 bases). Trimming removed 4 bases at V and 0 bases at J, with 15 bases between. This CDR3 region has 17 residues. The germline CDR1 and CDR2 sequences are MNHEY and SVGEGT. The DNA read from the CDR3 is TGTGCCAGCAGTTTGTTCGAGGGGGACCCGAACACCGGGGAG. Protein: CASSLFEGDPNTGE. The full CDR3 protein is CASSLFEGDPNTGELFF.

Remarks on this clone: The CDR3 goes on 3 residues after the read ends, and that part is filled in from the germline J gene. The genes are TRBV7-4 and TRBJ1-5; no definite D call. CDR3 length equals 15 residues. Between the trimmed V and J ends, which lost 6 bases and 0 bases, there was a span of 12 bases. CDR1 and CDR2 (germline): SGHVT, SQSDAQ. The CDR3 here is CASRYFAPSNQPQHF. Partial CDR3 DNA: TGTGCCAGCAGATACTTCGCCCCTAGCAATCAGCCC.

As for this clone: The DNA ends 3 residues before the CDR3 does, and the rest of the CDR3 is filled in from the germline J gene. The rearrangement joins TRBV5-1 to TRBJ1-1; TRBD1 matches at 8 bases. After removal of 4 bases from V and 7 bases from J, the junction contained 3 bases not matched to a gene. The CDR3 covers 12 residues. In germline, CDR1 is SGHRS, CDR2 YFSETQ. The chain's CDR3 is CASSATGGEAFF. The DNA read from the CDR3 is TGCGCCAGCAGCGCTACAGGGGGTGAA. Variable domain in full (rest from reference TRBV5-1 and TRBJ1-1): KAGVTQTPRYLIKTRGQQVTLSCSPISGHRSVSWYQQTPGQGLQFLFEYFSETQRNKGNFPGRFSGRQFSNSRSEMNVSTLELGDSALYLCASSATGGEAFFGQGTRLTVV.

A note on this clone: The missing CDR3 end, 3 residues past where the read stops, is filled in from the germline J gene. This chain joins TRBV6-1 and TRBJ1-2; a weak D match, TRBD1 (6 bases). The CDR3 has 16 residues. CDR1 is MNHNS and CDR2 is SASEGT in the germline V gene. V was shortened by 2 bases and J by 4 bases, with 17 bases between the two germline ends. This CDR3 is CASSEHVNRVTYGYTF. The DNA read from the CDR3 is TGTGCCAGCAGTGAACATGTGAACAGGGTAACCTATGGC.

The CDR3 loop is CSATKLSYEQYF. Incomplete CDR3 DNA: TGCAGTGCTACAAAGCTCTCCTACGAG. The chain couples TRBV20-1 to TRBJ2-7, with D unresolved. From the germline J gene comes the end of the CDR3, since the read stops 3 residues before it. This CDR3 region has 12 residues. Trimming took 4 bases from V and 0 from J, leaving 7 bases between them. CDR1 DFQATT and CDR2 SNEGSKA come from the germline V gene (reference sequence).

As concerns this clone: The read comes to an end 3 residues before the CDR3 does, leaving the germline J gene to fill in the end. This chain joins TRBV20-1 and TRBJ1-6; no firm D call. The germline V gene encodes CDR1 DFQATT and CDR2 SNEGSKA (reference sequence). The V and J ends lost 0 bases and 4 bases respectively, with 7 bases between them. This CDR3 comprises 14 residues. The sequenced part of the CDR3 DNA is TGCAGTGCTAGAGATGGGCCTTATAATTCACCC. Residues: CSARDGPYNSP. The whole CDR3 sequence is CSARDGPYNSPLHF.

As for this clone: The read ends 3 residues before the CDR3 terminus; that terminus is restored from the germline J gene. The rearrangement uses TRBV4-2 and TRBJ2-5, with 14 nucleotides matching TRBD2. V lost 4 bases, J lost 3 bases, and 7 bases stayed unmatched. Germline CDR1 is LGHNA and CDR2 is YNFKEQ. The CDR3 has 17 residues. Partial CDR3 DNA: TGTGCCAGCAGCCCGCGGACTAGCGGGGGGCCAGAAGAGACC. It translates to CASSPRTSGGPEET. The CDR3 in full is CASSPRTSGGPEETQYF.

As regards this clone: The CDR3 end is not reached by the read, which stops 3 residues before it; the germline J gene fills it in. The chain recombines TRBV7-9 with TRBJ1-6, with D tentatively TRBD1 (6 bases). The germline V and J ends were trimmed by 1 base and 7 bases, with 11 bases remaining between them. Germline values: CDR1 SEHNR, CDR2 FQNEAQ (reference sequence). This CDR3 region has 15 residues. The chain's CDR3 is CASSLVPGTNSPLHF. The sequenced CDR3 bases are TGTGCCAGCAGCTTAGTCCCAGGGACAAATTCACCC.

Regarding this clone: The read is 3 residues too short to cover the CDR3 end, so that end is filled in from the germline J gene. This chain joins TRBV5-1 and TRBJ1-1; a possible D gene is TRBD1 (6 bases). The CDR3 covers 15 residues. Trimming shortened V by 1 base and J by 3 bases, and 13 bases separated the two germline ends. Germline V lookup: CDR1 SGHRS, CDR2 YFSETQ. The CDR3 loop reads CASSLSPGADTEAFF. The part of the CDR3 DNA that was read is TGCGCCAGCAGCTTGTCCCCAGGGGCGGACACTGAA.

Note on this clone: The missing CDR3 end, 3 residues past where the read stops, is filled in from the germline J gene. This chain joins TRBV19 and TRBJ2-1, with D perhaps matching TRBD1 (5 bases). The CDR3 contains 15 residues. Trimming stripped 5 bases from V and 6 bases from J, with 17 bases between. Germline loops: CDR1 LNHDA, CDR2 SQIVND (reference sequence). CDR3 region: CASSPRGRAVNEQFF. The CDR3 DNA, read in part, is TGTGCCAGTAGTCCTAGGGGCCGAGCAGTCAATGAG.

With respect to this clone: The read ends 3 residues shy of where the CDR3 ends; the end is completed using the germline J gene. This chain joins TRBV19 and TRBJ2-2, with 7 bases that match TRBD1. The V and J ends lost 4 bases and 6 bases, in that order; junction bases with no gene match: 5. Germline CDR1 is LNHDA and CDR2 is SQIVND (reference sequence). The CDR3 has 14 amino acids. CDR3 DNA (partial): TGTGCCAGTAGTACTCGACAGGGTGCCGGGGAG. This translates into CASSTRQGAGE. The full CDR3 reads CASSTRQGAGELFF.

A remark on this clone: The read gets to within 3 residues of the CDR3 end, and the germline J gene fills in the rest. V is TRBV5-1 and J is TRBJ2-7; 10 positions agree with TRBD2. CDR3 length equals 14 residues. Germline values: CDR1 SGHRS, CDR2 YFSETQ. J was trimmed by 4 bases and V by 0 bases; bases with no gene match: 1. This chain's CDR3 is CASSLALAGYEQYF. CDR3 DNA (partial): TGCGCCAGCAGCTTGGCACTAGCGGGGTACGAG. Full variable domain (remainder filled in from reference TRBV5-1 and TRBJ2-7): KAGVTQTPRYLIKTRGQQVTLSCSPISGHRSVSWYQQTPGQGLQFLFEYFSETQRNKGNFPGRFSGRQFSNSRSEMNVSTLELGDSALYLCASSLALAGYEQYFGPGTRLTVT.

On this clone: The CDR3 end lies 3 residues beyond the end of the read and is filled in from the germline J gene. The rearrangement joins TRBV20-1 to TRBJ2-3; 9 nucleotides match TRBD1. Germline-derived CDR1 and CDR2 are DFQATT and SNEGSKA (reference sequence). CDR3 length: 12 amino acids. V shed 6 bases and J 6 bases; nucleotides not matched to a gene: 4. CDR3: CSAGTGLDTQYF. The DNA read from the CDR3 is TGCAGTGCCGGGACAGGGCTGGATACG.

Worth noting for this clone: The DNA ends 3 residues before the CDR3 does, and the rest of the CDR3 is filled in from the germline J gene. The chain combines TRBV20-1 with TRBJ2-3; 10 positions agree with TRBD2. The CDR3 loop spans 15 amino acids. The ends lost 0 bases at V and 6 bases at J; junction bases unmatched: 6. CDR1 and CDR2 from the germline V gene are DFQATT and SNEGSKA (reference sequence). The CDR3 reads CSARDLASGGDTQYF. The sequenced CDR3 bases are TGCAGTGCTAGAGATCTAGCTAGCGGGGGTGATACG.

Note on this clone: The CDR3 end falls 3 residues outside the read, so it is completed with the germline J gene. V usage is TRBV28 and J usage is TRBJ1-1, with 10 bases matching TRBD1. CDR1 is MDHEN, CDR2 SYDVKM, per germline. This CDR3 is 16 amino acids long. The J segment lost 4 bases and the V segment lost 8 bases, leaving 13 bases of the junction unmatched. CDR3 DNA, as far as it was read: TGTGCCAGCGGACGGACAGGGGGAGAAGGTATCACTGAA. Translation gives CASGRTGGEGITE. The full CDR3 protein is CASGRTGGEGITEAFF.

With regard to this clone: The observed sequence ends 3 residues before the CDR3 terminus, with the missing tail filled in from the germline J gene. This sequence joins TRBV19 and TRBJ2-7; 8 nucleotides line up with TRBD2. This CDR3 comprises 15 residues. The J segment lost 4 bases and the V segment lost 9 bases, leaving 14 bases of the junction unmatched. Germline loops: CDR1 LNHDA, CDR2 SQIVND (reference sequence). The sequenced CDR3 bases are TGTGCCAGCGCCGGGGGGGAAGGAGGTGGATACGAG. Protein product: CASAGGEGGGYE. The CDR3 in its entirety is CASAGGEGGGYEQYF.

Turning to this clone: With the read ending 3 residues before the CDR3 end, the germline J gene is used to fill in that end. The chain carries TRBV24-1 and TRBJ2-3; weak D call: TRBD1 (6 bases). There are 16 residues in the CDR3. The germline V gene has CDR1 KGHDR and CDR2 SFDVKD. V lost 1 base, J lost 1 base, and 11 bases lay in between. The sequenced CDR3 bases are TGTGCCACCAGTGATTTCATCAGGGGACGCACAGATACG. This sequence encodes CATSDFIRGRTDT. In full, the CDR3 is CATSDFIRGRTDTQYF.

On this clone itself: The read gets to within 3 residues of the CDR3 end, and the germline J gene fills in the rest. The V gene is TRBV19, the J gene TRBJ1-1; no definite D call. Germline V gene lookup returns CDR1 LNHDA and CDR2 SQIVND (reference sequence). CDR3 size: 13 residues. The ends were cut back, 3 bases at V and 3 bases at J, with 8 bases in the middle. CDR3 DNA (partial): TGTGCCAGTAGTATTGCCGCGGACACTGAA. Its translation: CASSIAADTE. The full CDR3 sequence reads CASSIAADTEAFF.